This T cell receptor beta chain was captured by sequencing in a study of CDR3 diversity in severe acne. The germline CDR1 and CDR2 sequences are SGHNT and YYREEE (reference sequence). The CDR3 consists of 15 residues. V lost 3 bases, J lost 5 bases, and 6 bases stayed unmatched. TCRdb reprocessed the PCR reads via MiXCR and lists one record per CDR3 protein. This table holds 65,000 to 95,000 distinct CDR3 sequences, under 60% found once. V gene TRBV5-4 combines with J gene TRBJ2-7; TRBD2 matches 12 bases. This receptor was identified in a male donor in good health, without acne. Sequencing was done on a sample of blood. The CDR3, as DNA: TGTGCCAGCAGCTCTAGCGGGAGGGCGGCCAACGAGCAGTACTTC. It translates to CASSSSGRAANEQYF.